The rows below give T cell receptor beta chains drawn from one sample of a study of cytomegalovirus exposure and HLA in healthy donors. Sequencing was performed with immunoSEQ multiplex PCR; in TCRdb, only in-frame clones are kept and a portion is missing. The sample has 200,000 to 250,000 clones, approximately 82% seen once. The sequenced sample consisted of PBMCs. The receptors here all came from a man aged 18-30 years in good health and CMV-seronegative. Each CDR3 is given with its conserved first and last residue. The D gene is left open where the match is weak. Size is stated for part of the rows, as once, few or many counts, or as a class when the clone is expanded.

CDR3 protein,CDR3 DNA,V gene,clone size,D gene,J gene
CASSIGTFQRYTDTQYF,TGTGCCAGCAGCATAGGGACATTCCAGCGCTACACAGATACGCAGTATTTT,TRBV5-6,.,.,TRBJ2-3
CASSSTGDEEAFF,TGTGCCAGCAGCTCGACAGGGGACGAAGAAGCTTTCTTT,TRBV7-3,.,TRBD1,TRBJ1-1
CASSQNSGVDYEQYF,TGCGCCAGCAGCCAAAACTCAGGGGTAGACTACGAGCAGTACTTC,TRBV4-1,.,.,TRBJ2-7
CASSLGPASGRSSYEQYF,TGTGCCAGCAGCTTAGGCCCAGCCTCGGGAAGGAGCTCCTACGAGCAGTACTTC,TRBV7-8,.,.,TRBJ2-7
CASSGGSGINEQFF,TGCGCCAGCTCTGGAGGTAGCGGGATTAATGAGCAGTTCTTC,TRBV10-1,.,TRBD2,TRBJ2-1
CASSVKGATNEKLFF,TGTGCCAGCAGTGTAAAGGGGGCAACTAATGAAAAACTGTTTTTT,TRBV2,few,.,TRBJ1-4
CASSRLTSGSDTGELFF,TGTGCCAGCAGCCGCCTCACTAGCGGGAGCGACACCGGGGAGCTGTTTTTT,TRBV5-4,.,TRBD2,TRBJ2-2
CASSLNTGAYEQYF,TGTGCCAGCAGCTTAAATACAGGGGCCTACGAGCAGTACTTC,TRBV5-4,.,TRBD1,TRBJ2-7
CAWGGTEQETQYF,TGTGCCTGGGGAGGGACCGAGCAAGAGACCCAGTACTTC,TRBV30,once,.,TRBJ2-5
CASSHRDLEEKLFF,TGTGCCAGCAGTCATCGGGACTTAGAGGAAAAACTGTTTTTT,TRBV2,.,.,TRBJ1-4
CASSLGWRDPKGNTIYF,TGTGCCAGCAGCTTGGGGTGGCGGGACCCGAAGGGAAACACCATATATTTT,TRBV5-6,few,.,TRBJ1-3
CASSAGRPGANREAFF,TGTGCCAGTAGTGCAGGACGTCCTGGGGCCAACCGTGAAGCTTTCTTT,TRBV19,.,.,TRBJ1-1
CASSSRQDNTEAFF,TGTGCCAGCAGCTCCCGACAGGACAACACTGAAGCTTTCTTT,TRBV5-4,.,.,TRBJ1-1
CAIRDRESSGANVLTF,TGTGCCATCAGAGACAGGGAGAGCTCTGGGGCCAACGTCCTGACTTTC,TRBV10-3,.,TRBD1,TRBJ2-6
CASSPTGGREHEQFF,TGTGCCAGCAGCCCTACGGGAGGGAGGGAGCATGAGCAGTTCTTC,TRBV7-3,.,TRBD2,TRBJ2-1
CASSLVWEPITGELFF,TGTGCCAGCTCCCTAGTATGGGAGCCTATCACCGGGGAGCTGTTTTTT,TRBV11-2,.,.,TRBJ2-2
CATRIAGENTGELFF,TGTGCCACGCGAATAGCGGGAGAGAACACCGGGGAGCTGTTTTTT,TRBV7-3,.,TRBD2,TRBJ2-2
CASSLGNAGVSYEQYF,TGTGCCAGCAGCCTTGGGAACGCGGGGGTCTCCTACGAGCAGTACTTC,TRBV7-9,.,TRBD2,TRBJ2-7
CATSRDLFRSGSYNEQFF,TGTGCCACCAGCAGAGATTTATTCAGGAGCGGATCCTACAATGAGCAGTTCTTC,TRBV15,.,.,TRBJ2-1
CASSPMSGSSADTQYF,TGCGCCAGCAGCCCGATGAGCGGGAGTAGCGCAGATACGCAGTATTTT,TRBV5-1,.,TRBD2,TRBJ2-3
CAWTSGNTIYF,TGTGCCTGGACTTCTGGAAACACCATATATTTT,TRBV30,.,.,TRBJ1-3
CASSVGTGGDTQYF,TGCGCCAGCAGCGTGGGGACAGGCGGGGATACGCAGTATTTT,TRBV5-1,.,TRBD1,TRBJ2-3
CASRMTGLNEKLFF,TGTGCCAGTAGGATGACAGGGTTAAATGAAAAACTGTTTTTT,TRBV19,.,TRBD1,TRBJ1-4
CASSVGTSGSQETQYF,TGCGCCAGCAGCGTAGGGACTAGCGGGAGTCAAGAGACCCAGTACTTC,TRBV5-1,.,TRBD2,TRBJ2-5
CAISGQIYEQYF,TGTGCCATCAGTGGGCAGATCTACGAGCAGTACTTC,TRBV10-3,.,.,TRBJ2-7
CASSDSGGRYNEQFF,TGTGCCAGCAGTGATTCCGGAGGGAGGTACAATGAGCAGTTCTTC,TRBV2,.,.,TRBJ2-1
CAWGHSANYGYTF,TGTGCCTGGGGACACAGTGCGAACTATGGCTACACCTTC,TRBV30,.,.,TRBJ1-2
CASSLQAGDPDTQYF,TGTGCCAGCAGCTTGCAGGCAGGGGACCCAGATACGCAGTATTTT,TRBV7-3,.,.,TRBJ2-3
CASSATDTTGKGGYTF,TGTGCCAGCAGCGCGACAGACACGACAGGGAAGGGTGGCTACACCTTC,TRBV5-6,.,TRBD1,TRBJ1-2
CASSDGTGSRNEQFF,TGTGCCAGCAGTGATGGGACAGGGTCACGTAATGAGCAGTTCTTC,TRBV27,.,TRBD1,TRBJ2-1
CASSPGQGHGYTF,TGCGCCAGCAGCCCGGGACAGGGACATGGCTACACCTTC,TRBV5-1,few,TRBD1,TRBJ1-2
CASRGGVLTKGSPPKYEQFF,TGTGCCAGCCGTGGGGGGGTGCTCACGAAAGGGAGTCCCCCCAAATATGAGCAGTTCTTC,TRBV4-2,.,TRBD2,TRBJ2-1
CAWNGVGSFQETQYF,TGTGCCTGGAACGGGGTAGGCAGCTTCCAAGAGACCCAGTACTTC,TRBV30,.,.,TRBJ2-5
CASGKGFSYEQYF,TGTGCCAGTGGGAAGGGGTTCTCCTACGAGCAGTACTTC,TRBV6-5,.,.,TRBJ2-7
CASSGGLEQYF,TGTGCCAGCAGCGGGGGGCTTGAGCAGTACTTC,TRBV28,few,.,TRBJ2-7
CAWSGQSYNEQFF,TGTGCCTGGAGTGGACAGTCCTACAATGAGCAGTTCTTC,TRBV30,few,.,TRBJ2-1
CASSLALAGYNEKLFF,TGTGCCAGCAGCTTAGCGTTGGCAGGGTATAATGAAAAACTGTTTTTT,TRBV7-9,.,.,TRBJ1-4
CSSSLSPNEQYF,TGTTCCAGCAGCTTATCTCCTAACGAGCAGTACTTC,TRBV7-9,.,.,TRBJ2-7
CSAPNRDREFF,TGCAGTGCCCCAAACCGGGACAGGGAATTCTTT,TRBV20-1,.,TRBD1,TRBJ1-1
CASSMNHGGYEQYF,TGTGCCAGTAGTATGAATCACGGGGGATACGAGCAGTACTTC,TRBV19,.,.,TRBJ2-7
CASSGVATGPQETQYF,TGTGCCAGCAGTGGAGTAGCGACAGGGCCCCAAGAGACCCAGTACTTC,TRBV2,.,TRBD1,TRBJ2-5
CASSLVTGPNQPQHF,TGTGCCAGCAGTTTGGTGACAGGGCCTAATCAGCCCCAGCATTTT,TRBV28,.,TRBD1,TRBJ1-5
CASSVAAVTRGNTEAFF,TGTGCCAGCAGCGTAGCTGCGGTAACCAGAGGGAACACTGAAGCTTTCTTT,TRBV9,.,.,TRBJ1-1
CASSGTRNEQFF,TGTGCCAGCAGTGGGACTCGGAATGAGCAGTTCTTC,TRBV9,.,.,TRBJ2-1
CAWRASGTYEQYF,TGTGCCTGGAGGGCTAGCGGGACCTACGAGCAGTACTTC,TRBV30,.,TRBD2,TRBJ2-7
CASSPRDRGYEQYF,TGTGCCAGCAGCCCCCGGGACAGGGGGTACGAGCAGTACTTC,TRBV9,.,TRBD1,TRBJ2-7
CASSLTSGTSYNEQFF,TGCGCCAGCAGCTTGACTAGCGGGACGTCCTACAATGAGCAGTTCTTC,TRBV5-1,.,TRBD2,TRBJ2-1
CASSPSSGDEQFF,TGTGCCAGCTCACCTTCGTCGGGGGATGAGCAGTTCTTC,TRBV18,.,.,TRBJ2-1
CASSPLGQTYEQYF,TGTGCCAGCAGCCCCCTGGGGCAAACCTACGAGCAGTACTTC,TRBV11-2,.,.,TRBJ2-7
CASALPPGEQYF,TGCGCCAGCGCACTCCCGCCGGGCGAGCAGTACTTC,TRBV5-1,.,.,TRBJ2-7
CASKPTSGSYNEQFF,TGTGCCAGCAAGCCAACTAGCGGGAGTTACAATGAGCAGTTCTTC,TRBV6-4,.,TRBD2,TRBJ2-1
CASSADRVRFGDTQYF,TGTGCCAGCAGTGCGGACAGGGTGCGTTTTGGAGATACGCAGTATTTT,TRBV2,.,TRBD1,TRBJ2-3
CASSLNAGGYTF,TGTGCCAGCAGCTTAAACGCGGGGGGCTACACCTTC,TRBV11-2,.,.,TRBJ1-2
CASSESGGHEQFF,TGCGCCAGCAGTGAGTCGGGAGGACATGAGCAGTTCTTC,TRBV10-1,.,.,TRBJ2-1
CASSLDRTTQTDTQYF,TGTGCCAGCAGCTTGGACAGAACCACTCAAACAGATACGCAGTATTTT,TRBV5-4,.,.,TRBJ2-3